A selection of T cell receptor beta chains follows, all from one sample in a study of blood T cell repertoires in COVID-19. Sequenced by immunoSEQ multiplex PCR; TCRdb stores in-frame clones only, minus some. The sample consists of over 120,000 clones, around 86% of them appearing once. The sample comprised PBMCs or T cells enriched from blood (not recorded which). The receptors shown here come from a man aged 60-69 years who had recovered from COVID-19. CDR3s include the opening cysteine and the closing phenylalanine or tryptophan. The order of the fields is clone size, D gene, J gene, V gene, CDR3 protein, CDR3 DNA. A D gene is named only where the DNA matches it firmly. Expanded clones are given a class, and other clones once, few, many or no size at all.

clone_size: NA
d_call: TRBD1
j_call: TRBJ2-5
v_call: TRBV6-5
cdr3_aa: CASRTGGAETQYF
cdr3_nt: TGTGCCAGCAGGACAGGGGGCGCGGAGACCCAGTACTTC

clone_size: NA
d_call: NA
j_call: TRBJ1-4
v_call: TRBV5-5
cdr3_aa: CASSQTATNEKLFF
cdr3_nt: TGTGCCAGCAGTCAGACAGCAACTAATGAAAAACTGTTTTTT

clone_size: NA
d_call: NA
j_call: TRBJ1-6
v_call: TRBV5-1
cdr3_aa: CASSKDRNSPLHF
cdr3_nt: TGCGCCAGCAGCAAAGACAGGAATTCACCCCTCCACTTT

clone_size: NA
d_call: NA
j_call: TRBJ1-2
v_call: TRBV11-2
cdr3_aa: CASSLAAAAIYGYTF
cdr3_nt: TGTGCCAGCAGCTTAGCGGCAGCGGCAATCTATGGCTACACCTTC

clone_size: NA
d_call: NA
j_call: TRBJ1-6
v_call: TRBV11-2
cdr3_aa: CASRPDSTNSPLHF
cdr3_nt: TGTGCCAGCAGACCTGACAGCACTAATTCACCCCTCCACTTT

clone_size: NA
d_call: TRBD1
j_call: TRBJ2-7
v_call: TRBV10-3
cdr3_aa: CAIRGQGRHEQYF
cdr3_nt: TGTGCCATCAGGGGACAGGGGAGGCACGAGCAGTACTTC

clone_size: NA
d_call: NA
j_call: TRBJ2-3
v_call: TRBV5-5
cdr3_aa: CASSLGREDTQYF
cdr3_nt: TGTGCCAGCAGCTTGGGTCGTGAGGATACGCAGTATTTT

clone_size: few
d_call: NA
j_call: TRBJ1-3
v_call: TRBV4-1
cdr3_aa: CASSQDPSEGNTIYF
cdr3_nt: TGCGCCAGCAGCCAAGATCCGAGCGAGGGAAACACCATATATTTT

clone_size: NA
d_call: TRBD2
j_call: TRBJ2-7
v_call: TRBV5-6
cdr3_aa: CASSFTSGGTYEQYF
cdr3_nt: TGTGCCAGCAGCTTTACTAGCGGGGGGACCTACGAGCAGTACTTC

clone_size: NA
d_call: NA
j_call: TRBJ1-2
v_call: TRBV19
cdr3_aa: CASSIGVNGYGYTF
cdr3_nt: TGTGCCAGTAGTATCGGGGTTAATGGCTATGGCTACACCTTC

clone_size: NA
d_call: TRBD1
j_call: TRBJ1-2
v_call: TRBV18
cdr3_aa: CASSPLGQGAGGYTF
cdr3_nt: TGTGCCAGCTCACCCCTGGGACAGGGGGCCGGTGGCTACACCTTC

clone_size: NA
d_call: TRBD1
j_call: TRBJ1-1
v_call: TRBV5-1
cdr3_aa: CASSRQGGGTEAFF
cdr3_nt: TGCGCCAGCAGCCGACAGGGTGGAGGTACTGAAGCTTTCTTT

clone_size: few
d_call: TRBD1
j_call: TRBJ2-2
v_call: TRBV29-1
cdr3_aa: CSADRAYTGELFF
cdr3_nt: TGCAGCGCTGACAGGGCGTACACCGGGGAGCTGTTTTTT

clone_size: NA
d_call: NA
j_call: TRBJ2-3
v_call: TRBV19
cdr3_aa: CASNEGRDTQYF
cdr3_nt: TGTGCCAGTAATGAGGGCCGGGATACGCAGTATTTT

clone_size: NA
d_call: NA
j_call: TRBJ1-2
v_call: TRBV2
cdr3_aa: CASGKTYGYTF
cdr3_nt: TGTGCCAGCGGCAAGACTTATGGCTACACCTTC

clone_size: NA
d_call: NA
j_call: TRBJ2-4
v_call: TRBV2
cdr3_aa: CASSALQGHMKNIQYF
cdr3_nt: TGTGCCAGCAGTGCACTACAGGGTCACATGAAAAACATTCAGTACTTC

clone_size: NA
d_call: NA
j_call: TRBJ1-1
v_call: TRBV27
cdr3_aa: CASSFTGTPLNTEAFF
cdr3_nt: TGTGCCAGCAGTTTTACCGGGACACCACTGAACACTGAAGCTTTCTTT

clone_size: NA
d_call: NA
j_call: TRBJ2-7
v_call: TRBV19
cdr3_aa: CASSIGDSLYEQYF
cdr3_nt: TGTGCCAGTAGTATAGGTGACAGCCTTTACGAGCAGTACTTC

clone_size: once
d_call: TRBD1
j_call: TRBJ1-1
v_call: TRBV5-1
cdr3_aa: CASSLGQGGGNTEAFF
cdr3_nt: TGCGCCAGCAGCTTGGGACAGGGGGGAGGAAACACTGAAGCTTTCTTT

clone_size: once
d_call: NA
j_call: TRBJ2-2
v_call: TRBV6-5
cdr3_aa: CATTRQVNTGELFF
cdr3_nt: TGTGCCACTACGAGACAGGTGAACACCGGGGAGCTGTTTTTT

clone_size: few
d_call: NA
j_call: TRBJ1-2
v_call: TRBV3-1/TRBV3-2
cdr3_aa: CASSHPTGSGYTF
cdr3_nt: TGTGCCAGCAGCCATCCTACGGGAAGTGGCTACACCTTC

clone_size: NA
d_call: TRBD1
j_call: TRBJ2-7
v_call: TRBV7-9
cdr3_aa: CASGDRADGEQYF
cdr3_nt: TGTGCCAGCGGGGACAGGGCGGATGGCGAGCAGTACTTC

clone_size: NA
d_call: TRBD1
j_call: TRBJ2-7
v_call: TRBV14
cdr3_aa: CASQLGTGGYEQYF
cdr3_nt: TGTGCCAGTCAACTCGGGACAGGAGGCTACGAGCAGTACTTC

clone_size: NA
d_call: TRBD1
j_call: TRBJ1-2
v_call: TRBV4-1
cdr3_aa: CASRRQGFGYTF
cdr3_nt: TGCGCCAGCCGCCGACAGGGCTTTGGCTACACCTTC

clone_size: NA
d_call: TRBD2
j_call: TRBJ2-2
v_call: TRBV24-1
cdr3_aa: CATSELAGEGIGELFF
cdr3_nt: TGTGCCACCAGTGAACTAGCGGGAGAGGGAATCGGGGAGCTGTTTTTT

clone_size: NA
d_call: NA
j_call: TRBJ2-5
v_call: TRBV6-4
cdr3_aa: CARVGRPQETQYF
cdr3_nt: TGTGCCAGAGTAGGCAGGCCCCAGGAGACCCAGTACTTC

clone_size: few
d_call: NA
j_call: TRBJ2-7
v_call: TRBV28
cdr3_aa: CASQDSLGYEQYF
cdr3_nt: TGTGCCAGCCAGGACAGTTTAGGTTACGAGCAGTACTTC

clone_size: once
d_call: TRBD1
j_call: TRBJ1-1
v_call: TRBV12-5
cdr3_aa: CASGRQGATEAFF
cdr3_nt: TGTGCTAGTGGGCGACAGGGGGCTACTGAAGCTTTCTTT

clone_size: NA
d_call: TRBD2
j_call: TRBJ2-5
v_call: TRBV6-5
cdr3_aa: CASRGGGEETQYF
cdr3_nt: TGTGCCAGCCGAGGCGGGGGAGAGGAGACCCAGTACTTC

clone_size: NA
d_call: TRBD1
j_call: TRBJ2-3
v_call: TRBV29-1
cdr3_aa: CSVGQGAARGDTQYF
cdr3_nt: TGCAGCGTTGGACAGGGGGCGGCGCGGGGAGATACGCAGTATTTT

clone_size: NA
d_call: TRBD1
j_call: TRBJ2-7
v_call: TRBV4-1
cdr3_aa: CASSQGDRGWSRSYEQYF
cdr3_nt: TGCGCCAGCAGCCAAGGGGACAGGGGGTGGTCTAGATCCTACGAGCAGTACTTC

clone_size: NA
d_call: TRBD2
j_call: TRBJ2-1
v_call: TRBV25-1
cdr3_aa: CASTSSGRAAEQFF
cdr3_nt: TGTGCCAGCACCTCTAGCGGGAGGGCCGCTGAGCAGTTCTTC

clone_size: once
d_call: TRBD1
j_call: TRBJ1-5
v_call: TRBV28
cdr3_aa: CASNYDDRGGNQPQHF
cdr3_nt: TGTGCCAGCAATTATGATGACAGGGGGGGGAATCAGCCCCAGCATTTT

clone_size: NA
d_call: TRBD1
j_call: TRBJ2-2
v_call: TRBV15
cdr3_aa: CATSIGDRAGELFF
cdr3_nt: TGTGCCACCAGCATAGGGGACAGGGCCGGGGAGCTGTTTTTT

clone_size: NA
d_call: TRBD1
j_call: TRBJ2-7
v_call: TRBV6-6
cdr3_aa: CATWTGAYEQYF
cdr3_nt: TGTGCCACCTGGACAGGGGCCTACGAGCAGTACTTC

clone_size: NA
d_call: NA
j_call: TRBJ1-3
v_call: TRBV6-1
cdr3_aa: CASSLGALGNTIYF
cdr3_nt: TGTGCCAGCAGTTTGGGGGCGTTGGGAAACACCATATATTTT

clone_size: once
d_call: TRBD2
j_call: TRBJ2-7
v_call: TRBV4-2
cdr3_aa: CASSQDHHNTGGSYEQYF
cdr3_nt: TGTGCCAGCAGCCAAGATCACCACAACACGGGGGGTTCCTACGAGCAGTACTTC

clone_size: NA
d_call: NA
j_call: TRBJ1-6
v_call: TRBV6-5
cdr3_aa: CASSYLTGLNSPLHF
cdr3_nt: TGTGCCAGCAGTTACTTGACAGGATTAAATTCACCCCTCCACTTT

clone_size: NA
d_call: TRBD1
j_call: TRBJ1-1
v_call: TRBV29-1
cdr3_aa: CSVDRTGGAEAFF
cdr3_nt: TGCAGCGTGGATCGGACAGGGGGAGCTGAAGCTTTCTTT

clone_size: NA
d_call: NA
j_call: TRBJ1-5
v_call: TRBV10-3
cdr3_aa: CAISESGGGKPQHF
cdr3_nt: TGTGCCATCAGTGAGTCGGGGGGAGGGAAGCCCCAGCATTTT

clone_size: NA
d_call: NA
j_call: TRBJ1-5
v_call: TRBV2
cdr3_aa: CASSDRLSNQPQHF
cdr3_nt: TGTGCCAGCAGTGACAGACTAAGCAATCAGCCCCAGCATTTT

clone_size: once
d_call: NA
j_call: TRBJ1-1
v_call: TRBV5-1
cdr3_aa: CASSSGNTEAFF
cdr3_nt: TGCGCCAGCAGCTCAGGGAACACTGAAGCTTTCTTT

clone_size: NA
d_call: TRBD2
j_call: TRBJ2-1
v_call: TRBV9
cdr3_aa: CASTPSGGSYNEQFF
cdr3_nt: TGTGCCAGCACCCCATCGGGAGGGTCCTACAATGAGCAGTTCTTC

clone_size: NA
d_call: NA
j_call: TRBJ1-1
v_call: TRBV29-1
cdr3_aa: CSVRREDTEAFF
cdr3_nt: TGCAGCGTACGAAGAGAGGACACTGAAGCTTTCTTT

clone_size: NA
d_call: TRBD1
j_call: TRBJ1-5
v_call: TRBV6-5
cdr3_aa: CASRTTGYSNQPQHF
cdr3_nt: TGTGCCAGCAGAACGACAGGGTATAGCAATCAGCCCCAGCATTTT

clone_size: NA
d_call: NA
j_call: TRBJ1-4
v_call: TRBV5-1
cdr3_aa: CASSPGLQGREKLFF
cdr3_nt: TGCGCCAGCAGCCCGGGTTTACAGGGTCGTGAAAAACTGTTTTTT

clone_size: once
d_call: NA
j_call: TRBJ1-6
v_call: TRBV20-1
cdr3_aa: CSATGSSPLHF
cdr3_nt: TGCAGTGCTACTGGGAGTTCACCCCTCCACTTT

clone_size: NA
d_call: TRBD2
j_call: TRBJ2-7
v_call: TRBV6-6
cdr3_aa: CASSYGSAGGDYEQYF
cdr3_nt: TGTGCCAGCAGTTACGGGTCGGCGGGGGGGGACTACGAGCAGTACTTC

clone_size: NA
d_call: TRBD1
j_call: TRBJ1-6
v_call: TRBV28
cdr3_aa: CASSLRTGNRSPLHF
cdr3_nt: TGTGCCAGCAGTTTACGGACAGGGAATAGGTCACCCCTCCACTTT

clone_size: NA
d_call: TRBD1
j_call: TRBJ2-2
v_call: TRBV2
cdr3_aa: CASMRTGNTGELFF
cdr3_nt: TGTGCCAGCATGCGGACAGGGAACACCGGGGAGCTGTTTTTT

clone_size: NA
d_call: NA
j_call: TRBJ2-1
v_call: TRBV27
cdr3_aa: CASSSLLRHEQFF
cdr3_nt: TGTGCCAGCAGTTCACTTCTCAGGCATGAGCAGTTCTTC

clone_size: NA
d_call: TRBD1
j_call: TRBJ2-1
v_call: TRBV27
cdr3_aa: CASSRSGTGGRRSYNEQFF
cdr3_nt: TGTGCCAGCAGTCGCTCCGGGACAGGGGGAAGAAGATCCTACAATGAGCAGTTCTTC